The clone carrying this T cell receptor (beta chain) has a count of ten or more. Its antigen is as yet unknown. This record belongs to a study of early T cells in non-severe SARS-CoV-2 infection. Study-wide context: Bulk RNA isolated from unsorted whole blood underwent sequencing; chains were not paired.

Study observations and caveats: CD4 and private specificities were missed by VDJdb matching, which favored anti-spike CD8 responses.

The CDR3 has 16 amino acids. Between the trimmed V and J ends, which lost 3 bases and 1 base, there was a span of 14 bases. Germline CDR1 is SGHDT and CDR2 is YYEEEE. Attached unique molecular identifiers marked individual cDNA molecules. TCRdb redid the calling of the 5' RACE reads with MiXCR, one entry per CDR3 protein. Of 65,000 to 95,000 distinct CDR3 sequences listed, roughly 9.6% are singletons. The TCR comes from an adult who was a healthcare worker with PCR-confirmed SARS-CoV-2 infection or an uninfected control (not recorded which). Material for sequencing was whole blood. The V call is TRBV5-6, the J call TRBJ2-1, with D possibly matching TRBD2 (5 bases). CDR3: CASSWGLAGSYNEQFF. In DNA, the CDR3 is TGTGCCAGCAGCTGGGGATTGGCGGGTTCCTACAATGAGCAGTTCTTC.